One sample yielded the 14 T cell receptor beta chains listed below, sequenced in a study of T cells after yellow fever vaccination. TCRdb passed the 5' RACE reads through MiXCR, listing each CDR3 protein once. Among 250,000 to 400,000 distinct CDR3 sequences listed, 4% to 5.5% were seen once. Material: PBMCs, obtained 15 days after the yellow fever booster vaccination. These receptors were collected from a man between 18 and 29 years old who received the YFV17D yellow fever vaccine.

In its sample, this clonotype was seen a few times. The CDR3 reads CSTRQGTSQEQYF. CDR3 in DNA: TGCAGTACCCGACAGGGTACCTCCCAAGAGCAGTACTTC. The rearrangement joins TRBV20-1 to TRBJ2-7, with 7 bases matching TRBD1. CDR1 DFQATT and CDR2 SNEGSKA come from the germline V gene (reference sequence). The CDR3 is 13 residues long. V was clipped by 8 bases and J by 7 bases; unmatched bases: 14.

In its sample, this clonotype was seen a few times. The chain has TRBV29-1 and TRBJ1-1; TRBD1 aligns across 7 bases. V trimming: 6 bases; J trimming: 4 bases; junction bases outside the gene matches: 5. This CDR3 is built from 12 residues. Germline CDR1 is SQVTM and CDR2 is ANQGSEA. The CDR3 nucleotides read TGCAGCGTCCGTTCAGGGGGCACTGAAGCTTTCTTT. Translating gives CSVRSGGTEAFF.

This clonotype occurred a few times. The chain joins TRBV4-3 to TRBJ2-5; 11 bases line up with TRBD2. After removal of 0 bases from V and 8 bases from J, the junction contained 8 bases not matched to a gene. The CDR3 totals 16 residues. Germline CDR1 and CDR2: LGHNA and YSLEER. CDR3 sequence: CASSQDILAGGFTQYF. In DNA form, the CDR3 reads TGCGCCAGCAGCCAAGATATCCTAGCGGGGGGTTTTACCCAGTACTTC.

The table lists this clonotype with many counts. The chain couples TRBV6-2 or TRBV6-3 to TRBJ2-5, with 10 bases lining up with TRBD1. V was clipped by 2 bases and J by 5 bases; unmatched bases: 5. CDR3 length: 15 residues. Per germline, CDR1 MNHEY and CDR2 SVGEGT. CDR3 sequence: CASSYLGQGWETQYF. Written as DNA, the CDR3 is TGTGCCAGCAGTTACCTGGGACAGGGGTGGGAGACCCAGTACTTC.

This CDR3 reads CATSTRLWETQYF. CDR3 DNA sequence: TGTGCCACCAGCACCCGCCTTTGGGAGACCCAGTACTTC. The V gene is TRBV15, the J gene TRBJ2-5; D uncertain. CDR3 length: 13 residues. Per germline, CDR1 LNHNV and CDR2 YYDKDF (reference sequence). V was shortened by 4 bases and J by 5 bases, with 11 bases between the two germline ends.

This clonotype has ten or more counts. CDR3 sequence reads: CSARGGFNYGYTF. CDR3 in DNA: TGCAGTGCTAGAGGGGGCTTCAACTATGGCTACACCTTC. The rearrangement links TRBV20-1 to TRBJ1-2; D possibly corresponds to TRBD1 (5 bases). The V end was cut by 1 base, the J end by 2 bases, with 8 bases between. From germline, CDR1 is DFQATT and CDR2 SNEGSKA (reference sequence). There are 13 residues in the CDR3.

This clonotype was detected a few times. J is TRBJ1-1 and V is TRBV6-6; D gene uncertain. The CDR3 runs 12 residues. V was clipped by 7 bases and J by 4 bases, with 10 bases between them. Germline V gene sequence: CDR1 MNHNY, CDR2 SVGAGI (reference sequence). CDR3 protein: CASNPGRTEAFF. The CDR3 region has the DNA TGTGCCAGCAATCCGGGTCGCACTGAAGCTTTCTTT.

This clonotype was seen only a few times. The V call is TRBV7-2, the J call TRBJ1-5; TRBD1 aligns across 8 bases. The CDR3 is made up of 15 amino acids. Germline lookup yields CDR1 SGHTA and CDR2 FQGNSA. V gave up 1 base and J gave up 3 bases; unmatched junction bases: 2. The DNA of the CDR3 is TGTGCCAGCAGCTTAGGACAGGGGACCAATCAGCCCCAGCATTTT. As protein: CASSLGQGTNQPQHF.

This clonotype was recorded many times. The chain recombines TRBV4-3 with TRBJ2-1, with 8 positions matching TRBD2. The germline gives CDR1 LGHNA, CDR2 YSLEER. V dropped 1 base and J dropped 8; count of bases not matched to a gene: 16. The CDR3 loop spans 18 amino acids. DNA of the CDR3: TGCGCCAGCAGCCAAGTTCACGGGGGGGTTTTTTATTTAGATGAGCAGTTCTTC. This translates into CASSQVHGGVFYLDEQFF.

The chain combines TRBV5-5 with TRBJ1-2; no definite D call. Per the germline V gene, CDR1 is SGHKS and CDR2 is YYEKEE (reference sequence). The ends were cut back, 1 base at V and 3 bases at J, with 16 bases in the middle. The CDR3 runs to 16 residues. CDR3 DNA: TGTGCCAGCAGCTTGATCAGGCGGGGAGGCTACTATGGCTACACCTTC. It is translated as CASSLIRRGGYYGYTF.

This clonotype occurred many times. V usage is TRBV7-9 and J usage is TRBJ2-3; D is unresolved. This CDR3 contains 12 residues. V lost 7 bases, J lost 3 bases, and 8 bases lay in between. Germline V gives CDR1 SEHNR, CDR2 FQNEAQ (reference sequence). The CDR3 region has the DNA TGTGCCAGCACCAGGATGACAGATACGCAGTATTTT. Protein: CASTRMTDTQYF.

Ten or more counts support this clonotype. This chain links TRBV9 with TRBJ2-2; D not certain. The CDR3 is made up of 13 amino acids. V gave up 2 bases and J gave up 4 bases, with 6 bases separating them. Germline CDR1 and CDR2: SGDLS and YYNGEE. Here the CDR3 DNA reads TGTGCCAGCAGCGTCCGCCTCACCGGGGAGCTGTTTTTT. Encoded protein: CASSVRLTGELFF.

In its sample, this clonotype was seen a few times. The rearrangement links TRBV5-1 to TRBJ1-5, with D maybe TRBD1 (6 bases). The CDR3 is made up of 13 amino acids. Germline V gives CDR1 SGHRS, CDR2 YFSETQ. V was trimmed by 5 bases and J by 3 bases, leaving 9 bases between them. As DNA, the CDR3 is TGCGCCAGCAGAGGGGACACCAATCAGCCCCAGCATTTT. This translates into CASRGDTNQPQHF.

This chain joins TRBV7-2 and TRBJ1-5, with D possibly matching TRBD1 (6 bases). CDR3 length equals 14 residues. V was shortened by 3 bases and J by 7 bases, with 13 bases between the two germline ends. In germline, CDR1 is SGHTA, CDR2 FQGNSA. The CDR3 is CASSLDRGAQPQHF. CDR3 bases: TGTGCCAGCAGCTTGGACAGAGGCGCCCAGCCCCAGCATTTT. Together with reference TRBV7-2 and TRBJ1-5, the CDR3 gives the full variable domain: GAGVSQSPSNKVTEKGKDVELRCDPISGHTALYWYRQSLGQGLEFLIYFQGNSAPDKSGLPSDRFSAERTGGSVSTLTIQRTQQEDSAVYLCASSLDRGAQPQHFGDGTRLSIL.